Included here is one T cell receptor (beta chain) sequence, with context. The target antigen is unknown. Roughly 0.45 to 1 ug RNA was reverse transcribed with random hexamers. The CDR3 of TCR beta was amplified by immunoSEQ multiplex PCR across 54 Vbeta and 13 Jbeta. From the immunoSEQ multiplex PCR reads, TCRdb called clonotypes with MiXCR, one entry per CDR3 protein. The sample has about 180,000 distinct CDR3 sequences, approximately 96% seen once. The sample comes from a study of CD8 T cells in Susac syndrome. Study conclusions and caveats: The authors acknowledged that their TCR sequencing and HLA analysis involved a relatively small number of individuals.

CD8+ and CD4+ T cells from blood underwent TCR beta sequencing. Negative isolation was used for CD8+ and CD4+ T cells and FACS enrichment for TEMRA cells. Sequencing input: CD4+ T cells from PBMCs. This TCR came from a human donor with multiple sclerosis.

The CDR3, as DNA: TGCAGCGTTAGTTGGGCGAAAGGCTACGAGCAGTACTTC. Translating it yields CSVSWAKGYEQYF. The chain uses TRBV29-1 and TRBJ2-7; D remains ambiguous. Germline values: CDR1 SQVTM, CDR2 ANQGSEA. The ends were cut back, 5 bases at V and 3 bases at J, with 14 bases in the middle. The CDR3 has 13 residues.